This T cell receptor beta chain is drawn from a study of blood T cell repertoires in COVID-19. Study in general: PBMCs, B-cell-depleted T cells, or T cells provided the cDNA or gDNA that made up the material.

Per the study methods: Estimation of nucleated cell counts relied on the amplification of reference gene primers. Assay used: immunoSEQ multiplex PCR; TCRdb lists only in-frame clones, some missing. D and trimming were read from the DNA, whereas the V and J calls and clone size are those reported in that table. The sample carries roughly 250,000 clones, around 85% recorded once. With V trimmed by 4 bases and J by 4 bases, 6 bases remained unmatched. This CDR3 is 16 amino acids long. Looked up from germline, CDR1 is SGHTA and CDR2 is FQGNSA. Sequenced material: peripheral blood. This chain connects TRBV7-2 to TRBJ2-3, with TRBD1 matching over 12 bases. The receptor was derived from a human donor with COVID-19, enrolled during active disease. The donor label of this sample is uncertain. The chain's CDR3 is CASSSRDRGQSDTQYF. In DNA, the CDR3 is TGTGCCAGCAGCTCCCGGGACAGGGGGCAGTCAGATACGCAGTATTTT.